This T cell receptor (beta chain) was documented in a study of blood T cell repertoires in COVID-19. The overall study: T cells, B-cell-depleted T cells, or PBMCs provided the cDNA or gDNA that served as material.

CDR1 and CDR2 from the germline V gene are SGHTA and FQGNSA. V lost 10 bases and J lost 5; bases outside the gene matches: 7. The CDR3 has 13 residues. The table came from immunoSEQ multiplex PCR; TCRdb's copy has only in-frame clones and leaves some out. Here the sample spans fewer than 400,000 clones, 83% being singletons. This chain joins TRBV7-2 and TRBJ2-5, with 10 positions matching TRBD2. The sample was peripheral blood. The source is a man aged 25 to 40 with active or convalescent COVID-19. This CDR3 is CATQRGGEETQYF. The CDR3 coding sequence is TGTGCCACCCAGCGGGGGGGGGAGGAGACCCAGTACTTC. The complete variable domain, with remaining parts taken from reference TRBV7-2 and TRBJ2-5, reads GAGVSQSPSNKVTEKGKDVELRCDPISGHTALYWYRQSLGQGLEFLIYFQGNSAPDKSGLPSDRFSAERTGGSVSTLTIQRTQQEDSAVYLCATQRGGEETQYFGPGTRLLVL.